Below are 30 T cell receptor beta chains sequenced from a single sample in a study of blood T cell repertoires in COVID-19. The data were produced by immunoSEQ multiplex PCR, yet TCRdb's version contains in-frame clones alone and is incomplete. The table shows approximately 440,000 clones, with 87% occurring only once. What was sequenced was PBMCs or T cells enriched from blood (not recorded which). The source is a woman between 18 and 29 years old who had recovered from COVID-19.

The rearrangement uses TRBV30 and TRBJ1-2, with a weak D call TRBD1 (6 bases). Trimming removed 3 bases at V and 2 bases at J, with 22 bases between. CDR3 length equals 17 residues. Germline CDR1 is GTSNPN and CDR2 is SVGIG (reference sequence). The CDR3: CAWRGAVAGVSNYGYTF. CDR3 coding DNA: TGTGCCTGGAGGGGCGCCGTTGCAGGGGTCTCAAACTATGGCTACACCTTC.

This sequence joins TRBV7-8 and TRBJ1-2; unclear D gene. Trimming shortened V by 1 base and J by 7 bases, and 16 bases separated the two germline ends. The V gene's germline CDR1 is SGHVS and CDR2 FQNEAQ. CDR3 length equals 15 residues. The CDR3 spells CASSLDARGSGGYTF. As DNA, the CDR3 is TGTGCCAGCAGCTTAGATGCACGGGGATCTGGTGGCTACACCTTC. The entire variable domain, with the rest obtained from reference TRBV7-8 and TRBJ1-2, is as follows: GAGVSQSPRYKVAKRGQDVALRCDPISGHVSLFWYQQALGQGPEFLTYFQNEAQLDKSGLPSDRFFAERPEGSVSTLKIQRTQQEDSAVYLCASSLDARGSGGYTFGSGTRLTVV.

This clone was observed a few times. The genes are TRBV6-5 and TRBJ1-5; tentatively, D is TRBD1 (5 bases). Germline V gene data show CDR1 as MNHEY and CDR2 as SVGAGI. The CDR3 runs to 14 residues. Trimming stripped 5 bases from V and 7 bases from J, with 15 bases between. The CDR3 nucleotides read TGTGCCAGCAGTCCAAGAACAGGTGGCCAGCCCCAGCATTTT. The encoded protein is CASSPRTGGQPQHF.

The chain joins TRBV7-9 to TRBJ1-1; the D is unclear. Germline V gene lookup returns CDR1 SEHNR and CDR2 FQNEAQ (reference sequence). The CDR3 totals 14 residues. With 2 bases removed from V and 2 bases from J, the gap between germline ends came to 9 bases. CDR3 region: CASSLMSDNTEAFF. CDR3 bases: TGTGCCAGCAGCTTAATGAGCGATAACACTGAAGCTTTCTTT.

The chain is built from TRBV2 and TRBJ1-2; tentative D call: TRBD1 (5 bases). Germline CDR1 reads SNHLY; CDR2 reads FYNNEI. The V and J ends lost 4 bases and 5 bases respectively, with 5 bases between them. The CDR3 length is 11 residues. CDR3 sequence: CASSAGYGYTF. In DNA form, the CDR3 reads TGTGCCAGCAGTGCAGGGTATGGCTACACCTTC.

CDR3 region: CASSLLGQGSDTQYF. CDR3 coding DNA: TGTGCCAGCAGCTTACTGGGACAGGGTTCAGATACGCAGTATTTT. The rearrangement uses TRBV7-9 and TRBJ2-3, with TRBD1 identical over 9 bases. In germline, CDR1 is SEHNR, CDR2 FQNEAQ (reference sequence). V shed 2 bases and J 4 bases; nucleotides not matched to a gene: 4. The CDR3 length is 15 residues.

J is TRBJ1-2 and V is TRBV30; D not certain. The CDR3 runs 9 residues. CDR1 is GTSNPN, CDR2 SVGIG, per germline (reference sequence). V lost 2 bases and J 12 bases, leaving 7 bases between the germline ends. The chain's CDR3 is CAWSPPDTF. CDR3 coding DNA: TGTGCCTGGAGTCCCCCCGACACCTTC.

The chain employs TRBV28 and TRBJ1-2; TRBD1 agrees at 12 bases. Germline V gene lookup returns CDR1 MDHEN and CDR2 SYDVKM. CDR3 length equals 17 residues. The V segment lost 8 bases and the J segment 0 bases; nucleotides outside the gene matches: 10. CDR3 protein: CASHLRDRGLTNYGYTF. For the CDR3, the DNA is TGTGCCAGCCACCTTAGGGACAGGGGGCTAACTAACTATGGCTACACCTTC.

The rearrangement joins TRBV6-4 to TRBJ2-2, with D maybe TRBD2 (5 bases). Trimming removed 0 bases from V and 6 bases from J, with 14 bases in between. This CDR3 has 16 amino acids. Germline CDR1 reads MRHNA; CDR2 reads SNTAGT. The CDR3 DNA reads TGTGCCAGCAGTGACTCGAAAAGAGAGGGTTCCGGGGAGCTGTTTTTT. Amino acids: CASSDSKREGSGELFF.

The V and J genes are TRBV30 and TRBJ1-1; TRBD1 is a possible D gene (5 bases). The CDR3 has 12 residues. Trimming removed 7 bases at V and 7 bases at J, with 16 bases between. Per germline, CDR1 GTSNPN and CDR2 SVGIG (reference sequence). In nucleotides, the CDR3 is TGTGCCTTGAGGGGTGGAGCTGTTGAAGCTTTCTTT. It specifies CALRGGAVEAFF.

The chain carries TRBV2 and TRBJ2-5, with TRBD1 matching 10 bases. The CDR3 loop spans 14 amino acids. Germline CDR1 and CDR2: SNHLY and FYNNEI. V trimming: 4 bases; J trimming: 6 bases; junction bases outside the gene matches: 5. The CDR3 reads CASSGGQGTQTQYF. The CDR3 coding sequence is TGTGCCAGCAGTGGGGGACAGGGGACGCAGACCCAGTACTTC.

This sequence joins TRBV6-1 and TRBJ2-1; D might be TRBD1 (6 bases). Germline CDR1 and CDR2: MNHNS and SASEGT. This CDR3 is 14 amino acids long. Trimming removed 3 bases at V and 10 bases at J, with 16 bases between. CDR3 sequence reads: CASSERTVVGEQFF. CDR3 nucleotide sequence: TGTGCCAGCAGTGAGAGGACAGTGGTGGGGGAGCAGTTCTTC.

Only one count was recorded for this clone. This chain uses TRBV5-3 with TRBJ2-3; D not certain. TRBV5-3 counts as an open reading frame of uncertain function. This CDR3 spans 16 amino acids. V was pared by 4 bases and J by 2 bases, with 17 bases between. The DNA for the CDR3 is TGTGCCAGAAGCCCCTTGGGCTCAAGATACACAGATACGCAGTATTTT. It translates to CARSPLGSRYTDTQYF.

Remarks on this clone: Relative to the germline gene, one junction end is altered; a read error may explain this. The same CDR3 also results from other DNA sequences found in this sample. V is TRBV20-1 and J is TRBJ1-4, with D hard to call. Per the germline V gene, CDR1 is DFQATT and CDR2 is SNEGSKA (reference sequence). The length of the CDR3 is 11 residues. The CDR3 here is CSAREIEKLFF. The DNA of the CDR3 is TGCAGTGCCAGAGAAATAGAAAAACTGTTTTTT.

The chain uses TRBV7-8 and TRBJ2-7, with D uncertain. Trimming pared 5 bases from V and 2 bases from J, leaving 10 bases between. CDR3 length equals 13 residues. Looked up from germline, CDR1 is SGHVS and CDR2 is FQNEAQ. The CDR3 nucleotides read TGTGCCAGCAGCCCGTCAGATGCCTACGAGCAGTACTTC. It yields the protein CASSPSDAYEQYF.

The V gene is TRBV19, the J gene TRBJ1-1; 9 nucleotides align to TRBD1. Germline assignment: CDR1 LNHDA and CDR2 SQIVND (reference sequence). The CDR3 length is 14 residues. V lost 6 bases, J lost 1 base, and 3 bases stayed unmatched. In DNA, the CDR3 is TGTGCCAGTAGCTCACAGGGGGCGAACACTGAAGCTTTCTTT. It encodes CASSSQGANTEAFF.

The chain uses TRBV15 and TRBJ1-5; weak D call: TRBD1 (6 bases). The CDR3 totals 14 residues. CDR1 is LNHNV, CDR2 YYDKDF, per germline (reference sequence). V dropped 5 bases and J dropped 5 bases, with 13 bases sitting between them. DNA for the CDR3: TGTGCCACCAGCGGACAGACGCCGGATCAGCCCCAGCATTTT. This gives the protein CATSGQTPDQPQHF.

The V gene is TRBV24-1, the J gene TRBJ1-2, with 7 positions matching TRBD1. With 4 bases clipped from V and 4 bases from J, the junction kept 5 bases outside the gene matches. Germline V gene lookup returns CDR1 KGHDR and CDR2 SFDVKD. CDR3 length equals 14 residues. CDR3 sequence (DNA): TGTGCCACCAGTGAACCGACAGGGAGCTATGGCTACACCTTC. Residues: CATSEPTGSYGYTF.

In its sample, this clone was seen many times. Other nucleotide sequences in the sample specify the same CDR3. The J gene is TRBJ2-3, the V gene TRBV6-5; TRBD1 aligns across 8 bases. There are 15 residues in the CDR3. Germline CDR1 and CDR2: MNHEY and SVGAGI. Trimming at V came to 2 bases and at J to 5 bases, leaving 6 bases not matched to a gene. CDR3 protein: CASSYGQGAKDTQYF. The DNA of the CDR3 is TGTGCCAGCAGTTACGGGCAGGGGGCTAAAGATACGCAGTATTTT.

The chain has TRBV7-8 and TRBJ1-5; D might be TRBD1 (6 bases). Trimming left V 1 base short and J 7 bases short, with 14 bases between. From germline, CDR1 is SGHVS and CDR2 FQNEAQ. This CDR3 comprises 15 residues. The CDR3 DNA sequence: TGTGCCAGCAGCTTAGATACAGGGAGGGAACAGCCCCAGCATTTT. Its protein is CASSLDTGREQPQHF.

The chain combines TRBV5-4 with TRBJ2-1, with D possibly TRBD1 on 5 matching bases. This CDR3 has 13 amino acids. The germline V and J ends were trimmed by 2 bases and 3 bases, with 6 bases remaining between them. The germline gives CDR1 SGHNT, CDR2 YYREEE (reference sequence). Here the CDR3 reads CASSFGHYNEQFF. The CDR3 DNA follows: TGTGCCAGCAGCTTCGGACACTACAATGAGCAGTTCTTC.

Regarding this clone: Additional DNA sequences in this sample encode the identical CDR3. The chain uses TRBV4-1 and TRBJ2-2, with D hard to call. This CDR3 is built from 12 residues. Germline V lookup: CDR1 MGHRA, CDR2 YSYEKL. V dropped 4 bases and J dropped 5 bases, with 5 bases sitting between them. The CDR3 DNA follows: TGCGCCAGCAGCCCTTTGACCGGGGAGCTGTTTTTT. It specifies CASSPLTGELFF.

This clone was seen only a few times. The chain employs TRBV28 and TRBJ2-7; 8 bases are shared with TRBD1. Trimming removed 5 bases from V and 4 bases from J; junction bases left unmatched: 7. The CDR3 spans 14 residues. Looked up from germline, CDR1 is MDHEN and CDR2 is SYDVKM. In nucleotides, the CDR3 is TGTGCCAGCAGTCCCCAGGACAGGGAGTACGAGCAGTACTTC. It is translated as CASSPQDREYEQYF. The entire variable domain, with the rest obtained from reference TRBV28 and TRBJ2-7, is as follows: DVKVTQSSRYLVKRTGEKVFLECVQDMDHENMFWYRQDPGLGLRLIYFSYDVKMKEKGDIPEGYSVSREKKERFSLILESASTNQTSMYLCASSPQDREYEQYFGPGTRLTVT.

The V and J genes are TRBV27 and TRBJ2-7; possibly TRBD2 for D (6 bases). The CDR3 has 14 amino acids. CDR1 is MNHEY and CDR2 is SMNVEV in the germline V gene (reference sequence). V lost 5 bases, J lost 3 bases, and 14 bases lay in between. CDR3 region: CASSLRDGSYEQYF. The CDR3 DNA sequence: TGTGCCAGCAGTCTCCGGGACGGGAGCTACGAGCAGTACTTC.

The chain has TRBV7-2 and TRBJ1-5, with 9 bases matching TRBD1. The length of the CDR3 is 15 residues. V was pared by 4 bases and J by 6 bases, with 7 bases of the junction left unmatched. Germline CDR1 and CDR2: SGHTA and FQGNSA. CDR3 nucleotides: TGTGCCAGCAGCTCAAGGACAGGGGAGGGTCAGCCCCAGCATTTT. It yields the protein CASSSRTGEGQPQHF.

This rearrangement joins TRBV19 to TRBJ1-5, with D possibly matching TRBD1 (6 bases). Germline loops: CDR1 LNHDA, CDR2 SQIVND (reference sequence). There are 13 residues in the CDR3. Trimming pared 5 bases from V and 6 bases from J, leaving 11 bases between. For the CDR3, the DNA is TGTGCCAGTAGTCCCGGGACAAGTCAGCCCCAGCATTTT. Residues: CASSPGTSQPQHF. The full variable domain, completed using reference TRBV19 and TRBJ1-5, is DGGITQSPKYLFRKEGQNVTLSCEQNLNHDAMYWYRQDPGQGLRLIYYSQIVNDFQKGDIAEGYSVSREKKESFPLTVTSAQKNPTAFYLCASSPGTSQPQHFGDGTRLSIL.

The rearrangement uses TRBV6-5 and TRBJ1-1; possible D gene TRBD1, 6 bases. The V gene's germline CDR1 is MNHEY and CDR2 SVGAGI. The CDR3 runs to 14 residues. V lost 2 bases and J lost 2, with 9 bases in between. CDR3 sequence (DNA): TGTGCCAGCAGTTACGCAGGGACAAACACTGAAGCTTTCTTT. It yields the protein CASSYAGTNTEAFF.

The chain joins TRBV29-1 to TRBJ2-7; D might be TRBD2 (6 bases). CDR1 and CDR2 (germline): SQVTM, ANQGSEA. This CDR3 has 11 residues. The V end lost 5 bases, the J end lost 7 bases, and 12 bases lay between the germline ends. The chain's CDR3 is CSVYWAGEQYF. The CDR3 region has the DNA TGCAGCGTTTATTGGGCGGGGGAGCAGTACTTC.

V is TRBV20-1 and J is TRBJ1-5; D gene unclear. With 3 bases removed from V and 4 bases from J, the gap between germline ends came to 4 bases. The V gene's germline CDR1 is DFQATT and CDR2 SNEGSKA (reference sequence). The CDR3 has 11 residues. The CDR3 loop reads CSARENQPQHF. The CDR3, as DNA: TGCAGTGCTAGGGAGAATCAGCCCCAGCATTTT.

This chain connects TRBV6-5 to TRBJ1-2; 7 positions match TRBD1. Germline V gene data show CDR1 as MNHEY and CDR2 as SVGAGI. V trimming: 7 bases; J trimming: 6 bases; junction bases outside the gene matches: 8. The CDR3 is 13 amino acids. In DNA form, the CDR3 reads TGTGCCAGCACCGAAGGACAGGATGATGGCTACACCTTC. Protein sequence: CASTEGQDDGYTF.